These 3 T cell receptor beta chains share one sample of origin, sequenced in a study of cytomegalovirus exposure and HLA in healthy donors. In the PCR, 60 Vbeta and 13 Jbeta primers were used. Clones were read by immunoSEQ multiplex PCR, and TCRdb kept only the in-frame ones, dropping some. The sample has some 50,000 clones; approximately 70% are singletons. The source material was PBMCs. The origin of the receptors is a woman aged 45-65 years in good health and CMV-seropositive.

The chain carries TRBV5-1 and TRBJ2-7; no definite D call. The V gene lost 0 bases and the J gene lost 7 bases, with 11 bases spanning the gap. CDR3 length: 13 residues. CDR1 and CDR2 (germline): SGHRS, YFSETQ. The CDR3 reads CASSLDGVGEQYF. For the CDR3, the DNA is TGCGCCAGCAGCTTGGATGGAGTTGGGGAGCAGTACTTC.

V is TRBV4-3 and J is TRBJ2-1; TRBD2 might be the D (6 bases). The CDR3 has 14 amino acids. Germline assignment: CDR1 LGHNA and CDR2 YSLEER. Trimming shortened V by 3 bases and J by 12 bases, and 18 bases separated the two germline ends. CDR3 region: CASSHTTETEGQFF. CDR3 DNA: TGCGCCAGCAGCCACACCACAGAGACGGAGGGGCAGTTCTTC.

The chain is built from TRBV28 and TRBJ2-7, with 7 bases identical to TRBD2. Trimming at V came to 4 bases and at J to 3 bases, leaving 9 bases not matched to a gene. Looked up from germline, CDR1 is MDHEN and CDR2 is SYDVKM. The CDR3 is 15 residues long. CDR3 in DNA: TGTGCCAGCAGTTCGAGGACTTTAGCGGGCTACGAGCAGTACTTC. This encodes CASSSRTLAGYEQYF.